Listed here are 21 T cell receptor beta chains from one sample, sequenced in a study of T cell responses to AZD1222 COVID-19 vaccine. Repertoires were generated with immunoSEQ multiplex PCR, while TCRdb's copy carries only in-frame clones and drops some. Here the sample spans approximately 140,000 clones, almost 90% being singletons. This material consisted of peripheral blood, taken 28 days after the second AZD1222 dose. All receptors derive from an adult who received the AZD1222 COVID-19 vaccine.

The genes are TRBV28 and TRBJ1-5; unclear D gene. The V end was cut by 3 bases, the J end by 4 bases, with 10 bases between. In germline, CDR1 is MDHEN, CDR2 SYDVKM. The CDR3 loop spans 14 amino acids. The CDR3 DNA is TGTGCCAGCAGTTTCGGTAGGGCGAATCAGCCCCAGCATTTT. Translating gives CASSFGRANQPQHF.

The CDR3 spells CASSLDGVRTGDTQYF. In nucleotides, the CDR3 is TGCGCCAGCAGCTTGGACGGGGTGAGGACCGGAGATACGCAGTATTTT. The chain uses TRBV5-1 and TRBJ2-3; D perhaps matches TRBD2 (5 bases). In germline, CDR1 is SGHRS, CDR2 YFSETQ. The CDR3 spans 16 residues. The V end was cut by 0 bases, the J end by 5 bases, with 16 bases between.

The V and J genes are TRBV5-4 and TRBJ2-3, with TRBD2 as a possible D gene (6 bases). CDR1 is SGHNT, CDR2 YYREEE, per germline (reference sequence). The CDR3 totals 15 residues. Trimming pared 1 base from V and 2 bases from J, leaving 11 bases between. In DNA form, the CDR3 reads TGTGCCAGCAGCTTGCAGGAGGGAAACACAGATACGCAGTATTTT. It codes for CASSLQEGNTDTQYF.

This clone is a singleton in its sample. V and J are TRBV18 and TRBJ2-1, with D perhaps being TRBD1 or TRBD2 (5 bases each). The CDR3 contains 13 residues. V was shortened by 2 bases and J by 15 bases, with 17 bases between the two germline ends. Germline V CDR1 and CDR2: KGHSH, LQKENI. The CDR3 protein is CASSPKGGGSRFF. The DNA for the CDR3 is TGTGCCAGCTCACCAAAAGGTGGGGGTTCTCGGTTCTTC.

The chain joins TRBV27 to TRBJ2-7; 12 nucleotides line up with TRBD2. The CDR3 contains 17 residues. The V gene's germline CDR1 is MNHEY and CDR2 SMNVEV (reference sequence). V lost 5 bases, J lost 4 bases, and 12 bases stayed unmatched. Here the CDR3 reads CASSPLMTSGSGYEQYF. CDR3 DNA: TGTGCCAGCAGTCCTCTGATGACTAGCGGGAGTGGATACGAGCAGTACTTC.

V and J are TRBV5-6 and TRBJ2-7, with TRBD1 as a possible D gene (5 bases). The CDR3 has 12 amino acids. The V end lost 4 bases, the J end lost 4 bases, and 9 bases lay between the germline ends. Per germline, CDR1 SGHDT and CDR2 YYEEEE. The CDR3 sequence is CASSTTGYEQYV. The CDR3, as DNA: TGTGCCAGCAGCACCACAGGTTACGAGCAGTACGTC.

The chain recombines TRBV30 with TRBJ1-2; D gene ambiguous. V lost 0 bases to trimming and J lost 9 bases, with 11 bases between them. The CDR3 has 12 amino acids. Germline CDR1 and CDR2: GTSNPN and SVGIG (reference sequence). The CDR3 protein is CAWSVLVGRYTF. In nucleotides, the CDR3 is TGTGCCTGGAGTGTACTAGTTGGGCGCTACACCTTC.

The CDR3 sequence is CASSPSGLEQYF. In DNA, the CDR3 is TGTGCCAGCTCACCCTCGGGTTTGGAGCAGTACTTC. The rearrangement joins TRBV18 to TRBJ2-7; no reliable D call. Germline lookup yields CDR1 KGHSH and CDR2 LQKENI. This CDR3 has 12 amino acids. V was shortened by 3 bases and J by 7 bases, with 10 bases between the two germline ends.

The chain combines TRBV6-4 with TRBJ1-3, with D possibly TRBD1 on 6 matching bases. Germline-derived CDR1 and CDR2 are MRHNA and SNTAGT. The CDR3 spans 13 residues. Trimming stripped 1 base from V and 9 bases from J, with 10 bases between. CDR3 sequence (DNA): TGTGCCAGCAGTGACTACAGGGTGGTCACCATATATTTT. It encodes CASSDYRVVTIYF.

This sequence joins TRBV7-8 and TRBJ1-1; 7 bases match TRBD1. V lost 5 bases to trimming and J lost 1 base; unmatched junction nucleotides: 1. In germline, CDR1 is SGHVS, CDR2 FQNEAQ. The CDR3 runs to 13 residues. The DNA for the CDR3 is TGTGCCAGCAGCCAGGGGGGGAACACTGAAGCTTTCTTT. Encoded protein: CASSQGGNTEAFF. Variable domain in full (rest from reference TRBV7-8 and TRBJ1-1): GAGVSQSPRYKVAKRGQDVALRCDPISGHVSLFWYQQALGQGPEFLTYFQNEAQLDKSGLPSDRFFAERPEGSVSTLKIQRTQQEDSAVYLCASSQGGNTEAFFGQGTRLTVV.

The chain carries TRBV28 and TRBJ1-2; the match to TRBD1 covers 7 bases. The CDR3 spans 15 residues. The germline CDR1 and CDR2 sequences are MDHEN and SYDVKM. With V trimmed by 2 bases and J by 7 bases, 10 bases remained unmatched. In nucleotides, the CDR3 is TGTGCCAGCAGTTTAAAAACAGGGGTTATGAGTGGCTACACCTTC. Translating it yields CASSLKTGVMSGYTF.

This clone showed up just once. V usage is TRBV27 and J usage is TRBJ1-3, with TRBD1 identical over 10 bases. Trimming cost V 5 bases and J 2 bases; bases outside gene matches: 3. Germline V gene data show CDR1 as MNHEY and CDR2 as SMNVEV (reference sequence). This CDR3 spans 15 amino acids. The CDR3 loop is CASSPGTGAGNTIYF. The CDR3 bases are TGTGCCAGCAGTCCCGGGACAGGGGCTGGAAACACCATATATTTT.

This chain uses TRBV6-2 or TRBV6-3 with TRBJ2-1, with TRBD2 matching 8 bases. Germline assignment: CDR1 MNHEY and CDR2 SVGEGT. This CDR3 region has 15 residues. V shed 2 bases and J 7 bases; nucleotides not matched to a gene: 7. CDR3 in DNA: TGTGCCAGCAGTTACGGGGCGGGAGGTTGGAATGAGCAGTTCTTC. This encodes CASSYGAGGWNEQFF.

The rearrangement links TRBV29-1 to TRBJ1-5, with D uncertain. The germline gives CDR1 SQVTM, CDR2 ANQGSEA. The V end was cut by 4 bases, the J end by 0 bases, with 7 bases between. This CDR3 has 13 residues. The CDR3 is CSVGENSNQPQHF. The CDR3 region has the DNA TGCAGCGTTGGGGAGAATAGCAATCAGCCCCAGCATTTT.

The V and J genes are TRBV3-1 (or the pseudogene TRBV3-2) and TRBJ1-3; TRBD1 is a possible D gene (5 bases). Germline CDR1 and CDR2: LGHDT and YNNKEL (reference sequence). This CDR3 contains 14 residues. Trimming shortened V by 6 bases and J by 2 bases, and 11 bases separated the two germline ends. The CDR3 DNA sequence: TGTGCCAGCAGTAGAGGGACGGCTGGAAACACCATATATTTT. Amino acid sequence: CASSRGTAGNTIYF.

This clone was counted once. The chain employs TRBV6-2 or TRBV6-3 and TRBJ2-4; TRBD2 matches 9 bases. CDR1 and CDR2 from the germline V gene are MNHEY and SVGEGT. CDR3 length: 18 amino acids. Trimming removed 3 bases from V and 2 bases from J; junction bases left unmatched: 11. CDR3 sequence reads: CASSYVSGRSVTKNIQYF. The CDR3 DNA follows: TGTGCCAGCAGTTATGTTAGCGGGAGATCGGTAACCAAAAACATTCAGTACTTC.

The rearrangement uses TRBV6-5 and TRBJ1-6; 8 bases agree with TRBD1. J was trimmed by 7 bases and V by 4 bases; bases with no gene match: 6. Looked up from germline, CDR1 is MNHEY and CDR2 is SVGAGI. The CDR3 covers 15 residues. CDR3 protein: CASSSTGDRNSPLHF. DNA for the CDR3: TGTGCCAGCAGTTCGACAGGGGATAGAAATTCACCCCTCCACTTT.

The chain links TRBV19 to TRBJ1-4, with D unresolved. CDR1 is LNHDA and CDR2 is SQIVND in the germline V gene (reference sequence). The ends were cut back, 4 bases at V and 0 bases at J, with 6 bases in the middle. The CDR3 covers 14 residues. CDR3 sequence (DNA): TGTGCCAGTAGTACCGGAGCAACTAATGAAAAACTGTTTTTT. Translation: CASSTGATNEKLFF.

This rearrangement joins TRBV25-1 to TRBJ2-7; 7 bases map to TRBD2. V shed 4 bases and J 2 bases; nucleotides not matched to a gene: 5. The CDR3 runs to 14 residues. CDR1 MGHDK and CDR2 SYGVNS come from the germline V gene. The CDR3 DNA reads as TGTGCCAGCAGTGGTAGCGGGTCAACCTACGAGCAGTACTTC. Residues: CASSGSGSTYEQYF.

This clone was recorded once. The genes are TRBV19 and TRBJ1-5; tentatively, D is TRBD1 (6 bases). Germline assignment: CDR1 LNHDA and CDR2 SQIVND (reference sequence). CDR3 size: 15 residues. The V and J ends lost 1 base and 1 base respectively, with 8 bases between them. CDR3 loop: CASSIGGTSNQPQHF. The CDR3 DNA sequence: TGTGCCAGTAGTATAGGTGGGACAAGCAATCAGCCCCAGCATTTT.

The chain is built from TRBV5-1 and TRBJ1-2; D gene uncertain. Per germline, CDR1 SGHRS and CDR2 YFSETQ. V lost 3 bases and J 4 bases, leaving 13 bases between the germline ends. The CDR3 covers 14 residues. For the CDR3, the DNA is TGCGCCAGCAGCTCGGATCAGTCGGGCTATGGCTACACCTTC. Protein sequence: CASSSDQSGYGYTF. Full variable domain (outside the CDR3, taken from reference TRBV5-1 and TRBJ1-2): KAGVTQTPRYLIKTRGQQVTLSCSPISGHRSVSWYQQTPGQGLQFLFEYFSETQRNKGNFPGRFSGRQFSNSRSEMNVSTLELGDSALYLCASSSDQSGYGYTFGSGTRLTVV.